This entry describes one TCR beta chain. Its antigen is not identified. This sample was taken from a study of cytomegalovirus exposure and HLA in healthy donors. General study points: Later analysis placed DRB1 highest and HLA-C lowest in TCR association rates, which differed by HLA locus.

Primers for the PCR totalled 60 Vbeta and 13 Jbeta. TCRdb's copy holds only in-frame clones and misses some; the assay was immunoSEQ multiplex PCR. Among about 150,000 clones listed, roughly 73% were seen once. The V segment lost 7 bases and the J segment 0 bases; nucleotides outside the gene matches: 8. This CDR3 has 19 residues. CDR1 is SNHLY and CDR2 is FYNNEI in the germline V gene. The chain combines TRBV2 with TRBJ2-2; TRBD2 agrees at 16 bases. This sequence originates from a male donor in good health and CMV-seronegative. Sample: PBMCs. CDR3 DNA sequence: TGTGCCAGCATCCTGGGGACTAGCGGGGGGGCAACGAACACCGGGGAGCTGTTTTTT. This encodes CASILGTSGGATNTGELFF.